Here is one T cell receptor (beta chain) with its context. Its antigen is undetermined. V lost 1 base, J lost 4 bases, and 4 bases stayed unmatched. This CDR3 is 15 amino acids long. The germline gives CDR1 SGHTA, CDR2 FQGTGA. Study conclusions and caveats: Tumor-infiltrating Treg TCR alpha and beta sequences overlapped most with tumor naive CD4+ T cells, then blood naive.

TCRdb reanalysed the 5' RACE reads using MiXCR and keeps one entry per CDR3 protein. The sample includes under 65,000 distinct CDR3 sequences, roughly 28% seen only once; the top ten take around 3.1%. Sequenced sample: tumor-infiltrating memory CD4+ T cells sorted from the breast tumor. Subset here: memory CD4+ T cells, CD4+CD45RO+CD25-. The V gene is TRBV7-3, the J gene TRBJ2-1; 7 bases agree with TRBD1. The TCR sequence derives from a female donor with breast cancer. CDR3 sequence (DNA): TGTGCCAGCAGCTTAAGGGGGACAGAGTACAATGAGCAGTTCTTC. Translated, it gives CASSLRGTEYNEQFF.